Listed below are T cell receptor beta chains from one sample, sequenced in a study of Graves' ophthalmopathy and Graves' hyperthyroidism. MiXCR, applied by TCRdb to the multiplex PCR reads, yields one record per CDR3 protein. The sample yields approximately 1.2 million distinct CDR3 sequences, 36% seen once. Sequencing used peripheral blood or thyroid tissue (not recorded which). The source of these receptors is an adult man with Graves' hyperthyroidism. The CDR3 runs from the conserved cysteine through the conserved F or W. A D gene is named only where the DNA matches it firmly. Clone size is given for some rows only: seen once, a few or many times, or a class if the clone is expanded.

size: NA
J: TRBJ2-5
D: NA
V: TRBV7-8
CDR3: CASSLSTGSGEAQYF
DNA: TGTGCCAGCAGCTTATCGACAGGTAGTGGGGAGGCCCAGTACTTC

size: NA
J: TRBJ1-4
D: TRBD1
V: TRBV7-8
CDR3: CASRSGTGMILRASSEKLFF
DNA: TGTGCCAGCAGGTCTGGGACAGGGATGATTCTACGGGCGTCAAGTGAAAAACTGTTTTTT

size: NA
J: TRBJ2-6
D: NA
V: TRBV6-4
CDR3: CASSDSVGTEGSGANVLTF
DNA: TGTGCCAGCAGTGACTCGGTGGGGACCGAGGGGTCTGGGGCCAACGTCCTGACTTTC

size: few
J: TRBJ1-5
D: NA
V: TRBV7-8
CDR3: CASSSTGKNQPQHF
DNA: TGTGCCAGCAGCTCTACAGGGAAGAATCAGCCCCAGCATTTT

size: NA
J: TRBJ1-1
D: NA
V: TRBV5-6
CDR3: CASSLGVKTEAFF
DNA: TGTGCCAGCAGCTTGGGAGTTAAGACTGAAGCTTTCTTT

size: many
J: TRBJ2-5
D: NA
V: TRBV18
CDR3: CASSQQETQYF
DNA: TGTGCCAGCAGCCAACAAGAGACCCAGTACTTC

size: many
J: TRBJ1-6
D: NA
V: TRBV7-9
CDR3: CASSMSTGLGSPLHF
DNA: TGTGCCAGCAGCATGAGTACGGGGTTAGGCTCACCCCTCCACTTT

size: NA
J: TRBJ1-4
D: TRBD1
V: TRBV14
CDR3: CASSQAIQGLEKLFF
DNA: TGTGCCAGCAGCCAAGCCATACAGGGGCTAGAAAAACTGTTTTTT

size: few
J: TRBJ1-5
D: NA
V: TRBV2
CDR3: CASSESSRSQPQHF
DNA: TGTGCCAGCAGTGAATCCTCGAGAAGTCAGCCCCAGCATTTT

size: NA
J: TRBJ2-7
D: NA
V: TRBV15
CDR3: CATSRDQGTAVSYEQYF
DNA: TGTGCCACCAGCAGAGATCAGGGGACCGCCGTATCCTACGAGCAGTACTTC

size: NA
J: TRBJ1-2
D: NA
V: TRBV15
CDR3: CATSGERDGYTF
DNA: TGTGCCACCAGCGGAGAGAGGGATGGCTACACCTTC

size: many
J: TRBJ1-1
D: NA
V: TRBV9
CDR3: CASTGGENTEAFF
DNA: TGTGCCAGCACGGGAGGGGAAAACACTGAAGCTTTCTTT

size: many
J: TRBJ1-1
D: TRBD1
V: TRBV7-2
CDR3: CASSLGDREAFF
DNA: TGTGCCAGCAGCTTAGGGGACAGGGAAGCTTTCTTT

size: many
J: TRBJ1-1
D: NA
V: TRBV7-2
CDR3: CASSFGAMNTEAFF
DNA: TGTGCCAGCAGCTTCGGGGCGATGAACACTGAAGCTTTCTTT

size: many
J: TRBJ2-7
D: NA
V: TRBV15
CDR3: CATSGGVSGAYEQYF
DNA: TGTGCCACCAGCGGAGGGGTCTCTGGCGCCTACGAGCAGTACTTC

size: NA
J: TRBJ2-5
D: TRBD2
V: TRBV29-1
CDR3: CSVGGAGVPGEQETQYF
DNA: TGCAGCGTTGGAGGAGCGGGAGTCCCCGGGGAGCAAGAGACCCAGTACTTC

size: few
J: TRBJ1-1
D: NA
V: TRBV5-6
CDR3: CASSWGPGDTEAFF
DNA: TGTGCCAGCAGCTGGGGCCCTGGGGACACTGAAGCTTTCTTT

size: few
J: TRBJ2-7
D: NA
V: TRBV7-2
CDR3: CASSPAGGSGREQYF
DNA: TGTGCCAGCAGCCCCGCTGGGGGTTCCGGCCGCGAGCAGTACTTC

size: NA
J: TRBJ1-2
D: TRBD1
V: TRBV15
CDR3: CAPQGVLYGYTF
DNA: TGTGCCCCCCAGGGGGTGCTCTATGGCTACACCTTC

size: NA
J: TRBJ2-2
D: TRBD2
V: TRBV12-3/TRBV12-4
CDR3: CASSPWTSGRTNTGELFF
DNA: TGTGCCAGCAGTCCCTGGACTAGCGGGAGGACGAACACCGGGGAGCTGTTTTTT

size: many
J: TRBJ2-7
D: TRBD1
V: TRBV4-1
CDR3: CASSPRWTGGYEQYF
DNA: TGCGCCAGCAGCCCCCGTTGGACAGGGGGCTACGAGCAGTACTTC

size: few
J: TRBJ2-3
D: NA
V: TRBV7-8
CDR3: CASSFDTLDTQYF
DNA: TGTGCCAGCAGCTTTGACACCTTGGATACGCAGTATTTT

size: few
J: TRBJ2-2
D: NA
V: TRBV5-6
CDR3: CASSSQATGNTGELFF
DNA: TGTGCCAGCAGCTCCCAAGCCACAGGGAACACCGGGGAGCTGTTTTTT

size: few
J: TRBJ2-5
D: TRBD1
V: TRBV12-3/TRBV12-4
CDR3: CATGPGQGMKTQYF
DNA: TGTGCCACCGGACCGGGACAGGGGATGAAGACCCAGTACTTC

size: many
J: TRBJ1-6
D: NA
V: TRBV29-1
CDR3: CSVQERPGNSPLHF
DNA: TGCAGCGTCCAGGAGAGGCCTGGTAATTCACCCCTCCACTTT

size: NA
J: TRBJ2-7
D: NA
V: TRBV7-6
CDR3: CASSPPRRVHEQYF
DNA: TGTGCCAGCTCACCACCTCGGAGGGTCCACGAGCAGTACTTC

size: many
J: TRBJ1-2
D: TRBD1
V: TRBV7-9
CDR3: CASSTGDRVSGYTF
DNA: TGTGCCAGCAGCACAGGGGACAGGGTGTCTGGCTACACCTTC

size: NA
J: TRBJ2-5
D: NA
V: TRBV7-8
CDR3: CASSQGSGRETQYF
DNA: TGTGCCAGCAGCCAAGGATCGGGGCGAGAGACCCAGTACTTC

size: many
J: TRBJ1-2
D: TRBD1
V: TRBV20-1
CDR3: CSASGTGRNYGYTF
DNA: TGCAGTGCTAGCGGGACAGGGAGAAACTATGGCTACACCTTC

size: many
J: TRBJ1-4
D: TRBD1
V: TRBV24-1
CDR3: CAKTPEADRVPLGTNEKLFF
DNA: TGTGCCAAGACTCCGGAGGCGGACAGGGTCCCTTTGGGAACTAATGAAAAACTGTTTTTT

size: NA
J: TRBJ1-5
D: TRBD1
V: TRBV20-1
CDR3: CSAWTGPNQPQHF
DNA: TGCAGTGCATGGACAGGGCCAAATCAGCCCCAGCATTTT

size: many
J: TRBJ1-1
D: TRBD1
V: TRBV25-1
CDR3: CASSEYPGQGATTEAFF
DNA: TGTGCCAGCAGTGAATATCCGGGACAGGGGGCAACCACTGAAGCTTTCTTT

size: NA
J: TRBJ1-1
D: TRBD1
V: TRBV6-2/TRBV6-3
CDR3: CASNDRGPGTEAFF
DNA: TGTGCCAGCAACGACAGGGGGCCGGGAACTGAAGCTTTCTTT

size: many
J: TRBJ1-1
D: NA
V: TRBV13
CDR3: CASSLGRAGAFF
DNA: TGTGCCAGCAGCTTAGGTCGAGCCGGGGCTTTCTTT

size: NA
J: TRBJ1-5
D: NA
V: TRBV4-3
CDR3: CASSQEFGGWVSGQPQHF
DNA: TGCGCCAGCAGCCAAGAGTTCGGCGGGTGGGTCTCGGGTCAGCCCCAGCATTTT

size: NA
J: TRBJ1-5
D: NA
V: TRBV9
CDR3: CASSRQPNNQPQHF
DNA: TGTGCCAGCAGTCGGCAGCCGAACAATCAGCCCCAGCATTTT

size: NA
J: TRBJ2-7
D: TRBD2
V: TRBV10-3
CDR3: CASSEVGLAGGEQYF
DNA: TGTGCCAGCAGTGAAGTCGGTCTAGCGGGAGGCGAGCAGTACTTC

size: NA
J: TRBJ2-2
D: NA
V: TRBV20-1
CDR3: CSATLGGRGYTGELFF
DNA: TGCAGTGCGACCCTCGGGGGCAGGGGATACACCGGGGAGCTGTTTTTT

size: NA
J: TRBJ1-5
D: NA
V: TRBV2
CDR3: CASGGGGLYSNQPQHF
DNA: TGTGCCAGCGGGGGGGGGGGGCTCTATAGCAATCAGCCCCAGCATTTT

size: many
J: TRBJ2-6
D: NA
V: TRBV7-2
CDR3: CASSLASGFSGANVLTF
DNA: TGTGCCAGCAGCTTAGCATCAGGGTTCTCTGGGGCCAACGTCCTGACTTTC

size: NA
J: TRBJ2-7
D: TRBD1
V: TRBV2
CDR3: CASKDRGGTYEQYF
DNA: TGTGCCAGCAAGGACAGGGGAGGCACCTACGAGCAGTACTTC

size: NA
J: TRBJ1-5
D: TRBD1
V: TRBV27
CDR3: CASSSTGDLPNQPQHF
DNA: TGTGCCAGCAGTTCTACAGGGGACCTGCCAAATCAGCCCCAGCATTTT

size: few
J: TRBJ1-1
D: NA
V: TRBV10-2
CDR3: CARSDGGRTEAFF
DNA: TGTGCCAGGAGTGATGGCGGGCGCACTGAAGCTTTCTTT

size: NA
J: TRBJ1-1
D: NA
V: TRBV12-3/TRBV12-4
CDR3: CASSSDWVLRRAANTEAFF
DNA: TGTGCCAGCAGTTCTGATTGGGTCCTACGGAGGGCTGCGAACACTGAAGCTTTCTTT

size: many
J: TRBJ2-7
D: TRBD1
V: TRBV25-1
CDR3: CASSDTGDPTSYEQYF
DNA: TGTGCCAGCAGTGACACAGGGGACCCGACCTCCTACGAGCAGTACTTC

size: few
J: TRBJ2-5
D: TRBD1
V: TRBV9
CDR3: CASSEGQGLVQETQYF
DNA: TGTGCCAGCAGCGAAGGACAGGGATTAGTCCAAGAGACCCAGTACTTC

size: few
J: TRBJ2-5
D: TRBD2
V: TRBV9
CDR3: CASSRPPSGGHRETQYF
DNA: TGTGCCAGCAGCCGGCCCCCTAGCGGGGGGCATAGAGAGACCCAGTACTTC

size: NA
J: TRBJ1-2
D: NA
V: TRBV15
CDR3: CATSRNPKGPERTANYGYTF
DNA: TGTGCCACCAGCAGAAACCCGAAGGGTCCAGAGCGGACAGCTAACTATGGCTACACCTTC

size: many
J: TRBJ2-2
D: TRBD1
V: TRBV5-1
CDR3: CASSLDRIGTGELFF
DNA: TGTGCCAGCAGCTTGGACAGGATCGGGACCGGGGAGCTGTTTTTT

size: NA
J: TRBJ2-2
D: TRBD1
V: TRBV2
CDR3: CASSDQELGGGGGELFF
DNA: TGTGCCAGCAGTGACCAGGAACTAGGGGGCGGCGGCGGGGAGCTGTTTTTT

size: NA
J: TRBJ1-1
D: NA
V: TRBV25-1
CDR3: CASSRDTEASF
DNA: TGTGCCAGCAGCCGCGACACTGAAGCTTCCTTT

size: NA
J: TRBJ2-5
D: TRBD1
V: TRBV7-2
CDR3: CASSLGHGQGQSDQYF
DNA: TGTGCCAGCAGCTTAGGGCATGGACAGGGGCAGAGCGACCAGTACTTC